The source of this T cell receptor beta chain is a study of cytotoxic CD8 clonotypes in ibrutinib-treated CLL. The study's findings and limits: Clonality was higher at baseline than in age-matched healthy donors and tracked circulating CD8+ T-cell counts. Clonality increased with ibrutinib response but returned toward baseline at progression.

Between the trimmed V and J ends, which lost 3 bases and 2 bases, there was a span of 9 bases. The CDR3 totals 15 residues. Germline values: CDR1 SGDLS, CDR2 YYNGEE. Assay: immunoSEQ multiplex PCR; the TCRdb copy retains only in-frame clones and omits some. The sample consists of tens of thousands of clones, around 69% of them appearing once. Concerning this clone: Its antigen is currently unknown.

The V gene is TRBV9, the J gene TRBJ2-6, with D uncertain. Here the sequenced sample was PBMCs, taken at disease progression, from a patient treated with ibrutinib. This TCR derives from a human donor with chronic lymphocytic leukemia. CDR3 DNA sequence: TGTGCCAGCAGCGAAGGGTGGGCTGGGGCCAACGTCCTGACTTTC. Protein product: CASSEGWAGANVLTF. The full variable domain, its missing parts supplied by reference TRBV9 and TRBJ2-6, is DSGVTQTPKHLITATGQRVTLRCSPRSGDLSVYWYQQSLDQGLQFLIQYYNGEERAKGNILERFSAQQFPDLHSELNLSSLELGDSALYFCASSEGWAGANVLTFGAGSRLTVL.